Listed below are T cell receptor beta chains from one sample, sequenced in a study of blood T cell repertoires in COVID-19. The repertoire was sequenced with immunoSEQ multiplex PCR; TCRdb's copy has only in-frame clones and lacks some. This table holds some 150,000 clones, approximately 92% found once. Source material: peripheral blood. The receptor set was obtained from a woman in her thirties or forties with acute or convalescent COVID-19. CDR3s include the opening cysteine and the closing phenylalanine or tryptophan. A D gene is named only where the DNA matches it firmly. Clone size appears in some rows only: once, few, many, or a class for an expanded clone.

V	J	size	D	CDR3	DNA
TRBV2	TRBJ1-5	.	TRBD1	CASLGDRGDQPQHF	TGTGCCAGCCTAGGCGACAGGGGCGATCAGCCCCAGCATTTT
TRBV5-1	TRBJ1-1	.	.	CASSLEVRENTEAFF	TGCGCCAGCAGCTTGGAGGTCAGGGAGAACACTGAAGCTTTCTTT
TRBV2	TRBJ2-1	.	.	CASSLYSNEQFF	TGTGCCAGCAGTCTATACTCCAATGAGCAGTTCTTC
TRBV6-5	TRBJ2-1	.	.	CASSLMDKYNEQFF	TGTGCCAGCAGTCTAATGGACAAATACAATGAGCAGTTCTTC
TRBV9	TRBJ2-7	.	TRBD2	CASSVGLAGSYEQYF	TGTGCCAGCAGCGTAGGACTAGCGGGCTCCTACGAGCAGTACTTC
TRBV10-3	TRBJ2-7	.	TRBD1	CAISGTGGTEQYF	TGTGCCATCAGTGGGACAGGGGGCACCGAGCAGTACTTC
TRBV30	TRBJ2-1	.	.	CAWSRGRGAYNEQFF	TGTGCCTGGAGCCGGGGGAGAGGGGCCTACAATGAGCAGTTCTTC
TRBV5-6	TRBJ2-1	.	.	CASSLVLNNEQFF	TGTGCCAGCAGCTTGGTACTCAACAATGAGCAGTTCTTC
TRBV7-2	TRBJ2-3	.	.	CASQLADTQYF	TGTGCCAGTCAGTTGGCAGATACGCAGTATTTT
TRBV27	TRBJ2-7	.	.	CASRVQGTYEQYF	TGTGCCAGCAGGGTACAGGGTACCTACGAGCAGTACTTC
TRBV5-1	TRBJ2-5	.	.	CASSLAVLGAETQYF	TGCGCCAGCAGCTTGGCCGTTCTGGGGGCAGAGACCCAGTACTTC
TRBV7-9	TRBJ1-6	.	TRBD1	CASSDSGTGVMSPLHF	TGTGCCAGCAGCGATTCCGGGACAGGGGTTATGTCACCCCTCCACTTT
TRBV7-8	TRBJ2-1	.	.	CASSLVSGYEQFF	TGTGCCAGCAGCTTAGTATCGGGTTATGAGCAGTTCTTC
TRBV12-5	TRBJ2-7	.	.	CASAQGDLPLYEQYF	TGTGCTAGTGCCCAGGGTGACCTACCTTTGTACGAGCAGTACTTC
TRBV12-3/TRBV12-4	TRBJ2-3	.	.	CASSFISTDTQYF	TGTGCCAGCAGTTTTATCAGCACAGATACGCAGTATTTT
TRBV28	TRBJ1-5	.	TRBD1	CASSLNRGGNQPQHF	TGTGCCAGCAGTTTAAACAGGGGAGGCAATCAGCCCCAGCATTTT
TRBV28	TRBJ1-3	.	.	CASLGGPLHTIYF	TGTGCCAGTCTTGGGGGCCCCCTTCACACCATATATTTT
TRBV18	TRBJ1-5	.	TRBD1	CASSPVPRGRDQPQHF	TGTGCCAGCTCACCAGTCCCGAGGGGGCGAGATCAGCCCCAGCATTTT
TRBV23-1	TRBJ2-5	.	.	CASSQPPGHLEETQYF	TGCGCCAGCAGTCAACCACCGGGACACCTCGAAGAGACCCAGTACTTC
TRBV2	TRBJ2-7	.	.	CASSAQGYEQYF	TGTGCCAGCAGTGCACAGGGCTACGAGCAGTACTTC
TRBV7-9	TRBJ1-2	.	.	CASSSPNTDKAANYGYTF	TGTGCCAGCAGCTCACCCAATACCGACAAGGCAGCTAACTATGGCTACACCTTC
TRBV27	TRBJ2-6	.	TRBD1	CASSLGQGLSLGANVLTF	TGTGCCAGCAGTTTGGGACAGGGACTTAGTTTAGGGGCCAACGTCCTGACTTTC
TRBV2	TRBJ2-7	.	TRBD2	CASSEGLVIAGYEQYF	TGTGCCAGCAGTGAGGGGTTGGTAATAGCGGGATACGAGCAGTACTTC
TRBV5-1	TRBJ2-3	.	.	CASSLELDTQYF	TGCGCCAGCAGCTTGGAACTCGATACGCAGTATTTT
TRBV10-3	TRBJ1-5	once	.	CAIWGGQHNQPQHF	TGTGCCATCTGGGGTGGACAGCACAATCAGCCCCAGCATTTT
TRBV11-3	TRBJ2-1	.	TRBD2	CASSLEASGPYNEQFF	TGTGCCAGCAGCTTAGAAGCTAGCGGGCCCTACAATGAGCAGTTCTTC
TRBV13	TRBJ2-2	.	TRBD1	CASRRQGEPGELFF	TGTGCCAGCAGACGACAGGGGGAGCCCGGGGAGCTGTTTTTT
TRBV5-4	TRBJ1-4	.	.	CASSTPRDEKLFF	TGTGCCAGCAGCACCCCCAGGGATGAAAAACTGTTTTTT
TRBV3-1/TRBV3-2	TRBJ2-7	.	TRBD2	CASSRGLAGALYEQYF	TGTGCCAGCAGCCGAGGACTAGCGGGGGCACTCTACGAGCAGTACTTC
TRBV6-6	TRBJ2-7	.	.	CASSNLGAYEQYF	TGTGCCAGCAGCAACCTAGGGGCCTACGAGCAGTACTTC
TRBV2	TRBJ2-1	.	.	CASSEFYYNEQFF	TGTGCCAGCAGTGAATTTTACTACAATGAGCAGTTCTTC
TRBV3-1/TRBV3-2	TRBJ2-7	once	.	CASTRSQGTYEQYF	TGTGCCAGCACCCGTAGTCAGGGAACCTACGAGCAGTACTTC
TRBV28	TRBJ1-5	.	.	CASSPRQSAPAF	TGTGCCAGCAGTCCCCGACAATCAGCCCCAGCATTT
TRBV14	TRBJ2-5	.	TRBD1	CASSQTSTGVEETQYF	TGTGCCAGCAGCCAAACATCAACAGGGGTGGAAGAGACCCAGTACTTC
TRBV4-1	TRBJ2-7	.	.	CASSQNLVEQYF	TGCGCCAGCAGCCAAAACTTGGTCGAGCAGTACTTC
TRBV6-5	TRBJ1-6	few	.	CASSYSEGRGGHF	TGTGCCAGCAGTTACTCCGAGGGTCGGGGGGGCCACTTT
TRBV5-6	TRBJ2-5	few	.	CASSFPEETQYF	TGTGCCAGCAGCTTCCCCGAAGAGACCCAGTACTTC
TRBV12-3/TRBV12-4	TRBJ2-3	.	TRBD1	CASRPRGPDTQYF	TGTGCCAGCAGGCCCAGGGGGCCAGATACGCAGTATTTT
TRBV7-9	TRBJ2-4	.	TRBD2	CASSRDEVTSPTNAQYF	TGTGCCAGCAGTCGAGACGAAGTGACTAGCCCCACGAACGCTCAGTACTTC
TRBV3-1/TRBV3-2	TRBJ1-3	.	TRBD1	CASSQGTGGNGNTIYF	TGTGCCAGCAGCCAGGGGACAGGGGGCAATGGAAACACCATATATTTT
TRBV7-8	TRBJ2-2	.	TRBD1	CASSLVARDRGTGELFF	TGTGCCAGCAGCTTAGTTGCCCGGGACAGGGGAACCGGGGAGCTGTTTTTT
TRBV5-4	TRBJ2-1	.	.	CASSLVANEQFF	TGTGCCAGCAGCTTGGTGGCCAATGAGCAGTTCTTC
TRBV19	TRBJ2-7	.	TRBD2	CASRGSYEQYF	TGTGCCAGTCGCGGGAGCTACGAGCAGTACTTC